This T cell receptor (beta chain) was captured in a study of blood T cells in healthy people across ages. Study at large: About one barcoded TCR beta cDNA was captured per two T cells.

A J-beta primer mix and a sample-barcoded 5' primer were used in a second PCR of about 7 to 12 cycles. TCRdb ran MiXCR on the 5' RACE reads and lists one entry per CDR3 protein. The sample carries 1.5 million to 1.8 million distinct CDR3 sequences, 35% to 45% recorded once. Trimming took 4 bases from V and 10 from J, leaving 14 bases between them. The germline V gene encodes CDR1 DFQATT and CDR2 SNEGSKA (reference sequence). CDR3 length equals 13 residues. J is TRBJ1-6 and V is TRBV20-1, with a tentative D call TRBD1 (6 bases). The TCR sequence derives from a woman aged 18-35 years in good health. The sequencing sample was made of blood. The CDR3 DNA reads TGCAGTGCTATGGACAGTGCCTTCTCACCCCTCCACTTT. This sequence encodes CSAMDSAFSPLHF.